This T cell receptor beta chain emerged from a study of blood T cell repertoires in COVID-19. In the study overall: The United States, Italy and Spain supplied acute and convalescent COVID-19 samples. The analysed material was cDNA or gDNA that came from T cells, B-cell-depleted T cells, or PBMCs.

The CDR3 spans 16 residues. CDR1 is MGHRA and CDR2 is YSYEKL in the germline V gene. V was clipped by 4 bases and J by 4 bases, with 19 bases between them. In the authors' workflow: Reference gene primers were amplified, and this amplification served to estimate nucleated cell counts. Libraries were prepared by immunoSEQ multiplex PCR; TCRdb keeps only in-frame clonotypes and omits some of them. V, J and clone size reflect that table, while D and trimming were determined from the DNA. The sample yields roughly 260,000 clones, approximately 89% seen once. The clonotype originates from a middle-aged man who had recovered from COVID-19. This chain connects TRBV4-1 to TRBJ1-2; the D is unclear. Sequenced sample: peripheral blood. The CDR3 sequence: CASSPSERQNIYGYTF. CDR3 bases: TGCGCCAGCAGCCCCAGTGAGAGGCAGAACATCTATGGCTACACCTTC.